Following are 7 T cell receptor beta chains from one sample sequenced in a study of chemoradiotherapy in HPV16-positive cancers. Repertoires were generated with immunoSEQ multiplex PCR, while TCRdb's copy carries only in-frame clones and drops some. The sample includes 4,000 to 5,000 clones, roughly 90% of them seen just once. This specimen was tumor tissue, taken from a patient who underwent chemoradiotherapy. The source is a human donor with HPV-associated anogenital cancer.

The chain joins TRBV19 to TRBJ1-5; 8 positions match TRBD1. With 6 bases clipped from V and 2 bases from J, the junction kept 6 bases outside the gene matches. The CDR3 length is 15 residues. In germline, CDR1 is LNHDA, CDR2 SQIVND (reference sequence). CDR3 sequence (DNA): TGTGCCAGTAGGGGAGGACAGGGAGGCAATCAGCCCCAGCATTTT. Its translation: CASRGGQGGNQPQHF. The whole variable domain, filled in from reference TRBV19 and TRBJ1-5, reads DGGITQSPKYLFRKEGQNVTLSCEQNLNHDAMYWYRQDPGQGLRLIYYSQIVNDFQKGDIAEGYSVSREKKESFPLTVTSAQKNPTAFYLCASRGGQGGNQPQHFGDGTRLSIL.

This sequence joins TRBV28 and TRBJ1-5; D possibly corresponds to TRBD1 (5 bases). V lost 11 bases and J lost 5, with 19 bases in between. The germline CDR1 and CDR2 sequences are MDHEN and SYDVKM. This CDR3 is built from 14 residues. The CDR3 here is CALGSRGGDQPQHF. The CDR3 DNA is TGTGCCCTAGGGTCGAGGGGAGGGGATCAGCCCCAGCATTTT.

The chain links TRBV4-1 to TRBJ1-2; D is uncertain. CDR3 length: 15 amino acids. The germline CDR1 and CDR2 sequences are MGHRA and YSYEKL. V lost 4 bases to trimming and J lost 1 base, with 13 bases between them. CDR3 nucleotides: TGCGCCAGCAGCCCCACCCGAACAGATAACTATGGCTACACCTTC. Its translation: CASSPTRTDNYGYTF.

The rearrangement joins TRBV10-3 to TRBJ1-2, with 8 positions matching TRBD1. With 4 bases clipped from V and 4 bases from J, the junction kept 8 bases outside the gene matches. CDR3 length: 15 residues. Germline V gene sequence: CDR1 ENHRY, CDR2 SYGVKD. CDR3 amino acids: CAISGQGALSYGYTF. CDR3 DNA sequence: TGTGCCATCAGTGGCCAGGGGGCTTTGAGCTATGGCTACACCTTC.

CDR3 DNA: TGTGCCTGGGGACAGGGGGGAGAGACCCAGTACTTC. Protein product: CAWGQGGETQYF. The gene calls are TRBV30 and TRBJ2-5, with 10 bases lining up with TRBD1. The germline V gene has CDR1 GTSNPN and CDR2 SVGIG (reference sequence). The CDR3 runs 12 residues. V shed 5 bases, J shed 4 bases, and the junction held 1 base outside the gene matches. The full variable domain, completed using reference TRBV30 and TRBJ2-5, is SQTIHQWPATLVQPVGSPLSLECTVEGTSNPNLYWYRQAAGRGLQLLFYSVGIGQISSEVPQNLSASRPQDRQFILSSKKLLLSDSGFYLCAWGQGGETQYFGPGTRLLVL.

This chain uses TRBV11-2 with TRBJ1-1; D is possibly TRBD1 (5 bases). Trimming cost V 0 bases and J 3 bases, with 14 bases left between them. CDR1 and CDR2 (germline): SGHAT, FQNNGV. The CDR3 consists of 16 residues. CDR3 DNA sequence: TGTGCCAGCAGCTTAGATGTCCAGGGAATTCACACTGAAGCTTTCTTT. Encoded protein: CASSLDVQGIHTEAFF.

The gene calls are TRBV7-2 and TRBJ2-1; TRBD2 matches 10 bases. CDR3 size: 14 residues. Germline trimming cut 5 bases from V and 7 bases from J; bases unmatched to any gene: 5. Germline-derived CDR1 and CDR2 are SGHTA and FQGNSA. The CDR3 sequence: CASSTGLALNEQFF. The CDR3 DNA follows: TGTGCCAGCAGCACGGGACTAGCGTTAAATGAGCAGTTCTTC. The complete variable domain, with remaining parts taken from reference TRBV7-2 and TRBJ2-1, reads GAGVSQSPSNKVTEKGKDVELRCDPISGHTALYWYRQSLGQGLEFLIYFQGNSAPDKSGLPSDRFSAERTGGSVSTLTIQRTQQEDSAVYLCASSTGLALNEQFFGPGTRLTVL.